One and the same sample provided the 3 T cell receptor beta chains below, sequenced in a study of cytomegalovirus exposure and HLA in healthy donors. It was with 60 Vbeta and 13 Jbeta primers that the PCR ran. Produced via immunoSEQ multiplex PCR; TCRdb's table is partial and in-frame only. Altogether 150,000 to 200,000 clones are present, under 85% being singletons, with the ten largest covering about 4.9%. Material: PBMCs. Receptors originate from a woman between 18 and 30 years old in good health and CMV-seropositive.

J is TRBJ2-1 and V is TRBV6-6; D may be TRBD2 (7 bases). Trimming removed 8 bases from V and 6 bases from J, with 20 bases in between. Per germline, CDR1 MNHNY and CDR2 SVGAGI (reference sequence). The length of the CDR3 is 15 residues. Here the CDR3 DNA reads TGTGCCAGCTCAAGGGGGGGCCTGAGGTTCAATGAGCAGTTCTTC. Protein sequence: CASSRGGLRFNEQFF.

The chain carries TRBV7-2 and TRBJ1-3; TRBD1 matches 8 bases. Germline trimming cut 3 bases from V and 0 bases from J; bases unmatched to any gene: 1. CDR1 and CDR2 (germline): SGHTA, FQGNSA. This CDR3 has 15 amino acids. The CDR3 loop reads CASSLGQDSGNTIYF. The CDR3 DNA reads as TGTGCCAGCAGCTTGGGACAGGACTCTGGAAACACCATATATTTT.

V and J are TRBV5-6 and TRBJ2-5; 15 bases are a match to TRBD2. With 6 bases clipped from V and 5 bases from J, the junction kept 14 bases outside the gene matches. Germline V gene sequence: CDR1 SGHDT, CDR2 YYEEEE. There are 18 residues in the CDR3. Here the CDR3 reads CASTSIGLAGGRRETQYF. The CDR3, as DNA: TGTGCCAGCACCTCAATTGGACTAGCGGGGGGGCGCCGGGAGACCCAGTACTTC.